The 28 T cell receptor beta chains presented below share a single source sample, sequenced in a study of blood T cell repertoires in COVID-19. The data were produced by immunoSEQ multiplex PCR, yet TCRdb's version contains in-frame clones alone and is incomplete. The sample contains 250,000 to 300,000 clones, roughly 80% of which appear only once. Sequencing input: PBMCs or T cells enriched from blood (not recorded which). These receptors were collected from a man aged 45-65 years who had recovered from COVID-19.

Only one count was recorded for this clone. Distinct nucleotide sequences in the sample also encode this CDR3. The chain couples TRBV28 to TRBJ1-2, with D tentatively TRBD1 (5 bases). Germline V gives CDR1 MDHEN, CDR2 SYDVKM. The CDR3 runs 13 residues. Between the trimmed V and J ends, which lost 6 bases and 4 bases, there was a span of 12 bases. The CDR3 region has the DNA TGTGCCAGCAGACCCGGGACTGCCTATGGCTACACCTTC. Its protein product is CASRPGTAYGYTF.

This chain connects TRBV10-3 to TRBJ2-7; the match to TRBD1 covers 9 bases. The CDR3 loop spans 16 amino acids. V shed 4 bases, J shed 0 bases, and the junction held 7 bases outside the gene matches. CDR1 ENHRY and CDR2 SYGVKD come from the germline V gene. CDR3 in DNA: TGTGCCATCAGTGGGCCGGGACAGGGAAGCTCCTACGAGCAGTACTTC. Protein product: CAISGPGQGSSYEQYF.

A word on this clone: This CDR3 is also generated by other DNA sequences in the sample. The rearrangement links TRBV18 to TRBJ2-5; TRBD2 is a possible D gene (6 bases). This CDR3 region has 13 residues. The V end was cut by 3 bases, the J end by 5 bases, with 10 bases between. In germline, CDR1 is KGHSH, CDR2 LQKENI. The CDR3 nucleotides are TGTGCCAGCTCACCGGGTAGCGGTGAGACCCAGTACTTC. Translated, it gives CASSPGSGETQYF.

CDR3 residues: CASSPPSGRALDTQYF. The CDR3 coding sequence is TGTGCCAGCAGTCCTCCCAGCGGGAGGGCCTTGGATACGCAGTATTTT. The rearrangement uses TRBV28 and TRBJ2-3; 10 bases are shared with TRBD2. Germline values: CDR1 MDHEN, CDR2 SYDVKM. This CDR3 is 16 amino acids long. V shed 5 bases and J 6 bases; nucleotides not matched to a gene: 11.

J is TRBJ1-1 and V is TRBV5-5; TRBD1 is a possible D gene (6 bases). Between the trimmed V and J ends, which lost 0 bases and 0 bases, there was a span of 24 bases. The CDR3 is made up of 20 amino acids. The V gene's germline CDR1 is SGHKS and CDR2 YYEKEE (reference sequence). CDR3 region: CASSLDKGEMQRPMNTEAFF. DNA for the CDR3: TGTGCCAGCAGCTTGGATAAGGGGGAGATGCAGCGCCCCATGAACACTGAAGCTTTCTTT.

The V and J genes are TRBV2 and TRBJ1-6; tentatively, D is TRBD1 (5 bases). Germline values: CDR1 SNHLY, CDR2 FYNNEI. The CDR3 is made up of 15 amino acids. V was pared by 2 bases and J by 0 bases, with 5 bases between. CDR3 sequence reads: CASSETGSYNSPLHF. CDR3 coding DNA: TGTGCCAGCAGTGAAACAGGCTCCTATAATTCACCCCTCCACTTT.

V usage is TRBV29-1 and J usage is TRBJ1-3, with TRBD1 matching over 7 bases. CDR1 is SQVTM, CDR2 ANQGSEA, per germline. The CDR3 length is 16 residues. V lost 3 bases, J lost 1 base, and 9 bases stayed unmatched. The CDR3 loop is CSVEGRGIGSGNTIYF. The CDR3 region has the DNA TGCAGCGTTGAGGGCAGGGGGATAGGGTCTGGAAACACCATATATTTT.

The chain joins TRBV2 to TRBJ2-3; 9 nucleotides agree with TRBD2. Germline lookup yields CDR1 SNHLY and CDR2 FYNNEI. The CDR3 length is 15 residues. V dropped 8 bases and J dropped 0; count of bases not matched to a gene: 6. The CDR3 spells CASLSGRFSTDTQYF. In DNA, the CDR3 is TGTGCCAGCCTAAGCGGGAGGTTTAGCACAGATACGCAGTATTTT.

This chain connects TRBV19 to TRBJ1-2; tentative D call: TRBD1 (6 bases). Germline lookup yields CDR1 LNHDA and CDR2 SQIVND (reference sequence). The CDR3 is 13 amino acids. Trimming removed 5 bases at V and 5 bases at J, with 12 bases between. The CDR3 DNA follows: TGTGCCAGTAGTGCTAACAGGGCATATGGCTACACCTTC. As protein: CASSANRAYGYTF. The full variable domain, rest sourced from reference TRBV19 and TRBJ1-2, is DGGITQSPKYLFRKEGQNVTLSCEQNLNHDAMYWYRQDPGQGLRLIYYSQIVNDFQKGDIAEGYSVSREKKESFPLTVTSAQKNPTAFYLCASSANRAYGYTFGSGTRLTVV.

For the CDR3, the DNA is TGTGCCAGCAGTTACTCGCGGAGCTATGGAAACACCATATATTTT. Translating it yields CASSYSRSYGNTIYF. V is TRBV6-2 or TRBV6-3 and J is TRBJ1-3; no firm D call. The CDR3 is 15 residues long. Deletions cut 0 bases from V and 3 bases from J, with 9 bases between. The germline CDR1 and CDR2 sequences are MNHEY and SVGEGT.

Concerning this clone: This CDR3 is also generated by other DNA sequences in the sample. This chain joins TRBV3-1 (or the pseudogene TRBV3-2) and TRBJ2-3, with TRBD2 matching 9 bases. J was trimmed by 0 bases and V by 4 bases; bases with no gene match: 5. Germline values: CDR1 LGHDT, CDR2 YNNKEL (reference sequence). There are 16 residues in the CDR3. In nucleotides, the CDR3 is TGTGCCAGCAGCCTCCGACTAGCGGCGAGCACAGATACGCAGTATTTT. This encodes CASSLRLAASTDTQYF.

This chain links TRBV9 with TRBJ2-1; weak D call: TRBD2 (5 bases). The V end lost 0 bases, the J end lost 4 bases, and 14 bases lay between the germline ends. This CDR3 region has 16 residues. Germline V gene lookup returns CDR1 SGDLS and CDR2 YYNGEE. CDR3 nucleotide sequence: TGTGCCAGCAGCGTAGTTGCGGGTTTAGGTTACAATGAGCAGTTCTTC. Translated, it gives CASSVVAGLGYNEQFF.

The V call is TRBV19, the J call TRBJ2-2, with D possibly being TRBD1 (5 bases). V was cut by 2 bases and J by 8 bases, with 15 bases left in between. CDR1 is LNHDA, CDR2 SQIVND, per germline (reference sequence). The CDR3 contains 15 residues. The CDR3 loop is CASSIKGALGGELFF. CDR3 nucleotide sequence: TGTGCCAGTAGTATAAAAGGGGCGTTAGGTGGGGAGCTGTTTTTT.

The rearrangement joins TRBV6-1 to TRBJ2-5; D is unresolved. This CDR3 comprises 12 residues. Germline CDR1 and CDR2: MNHNS and SASEGT. V was trimmed by 0 bases and J by 7 bases, leaving 6 bases between them. This chain's CDR3 is CASSEAFGTQYF. The DNA of the CDR3 is TGTGCCAGCAGTGAAGCTTTCGGGACCCAGTACTTC.

This CDR3 is CASSITPARQTHSPLHF. In DNA, the CDR3 is TGTGCCAGTAGTATAACACCCGCCCGACAGACCCATTCACCCCTCCACTTT. The rearrangement links TRBV19 to TRBJ1-6; a possible D gene is TRBD1 (5 bases). V was trimmed by 2 bases and J by 8 bases, leaving 19 bases between them. Germline loops: CDR1 LNHDA, CDR2 SQIVND (reference sequence). This CDR3 comprises 17 residues.

The table lists this clone with a few counts. The rearrangement uses TRBV10-3 and TRBJ2-1, with 7 bases lining up with TRBD1. Germline V gene sequence: CDR1 ENHRY, CDR2 SYGVKD. CDR3 size: 14 residues. V was clipped by 7 bases and J by 7 bases; unmatched bases: 10. Here the CDR3 reads CAITTGSLGNEQFF. Here the CDR3 DNA reads TGTGCCATCACGACAGGGAGTCTTGGGAATGAGCAGTTCTTC.

This chain uses TRBV19 with TRBJ2-5, with 8 nucleotides matching TRBD1. CDR1 is LNHDA, CDR2 SQIVND, per germline (reference sequence). The ends lost 5 bases at V and 4 bases at J; junction bases unmatched: 9. CDR3 size: 15 residues. CDR3: CASSSAQGVRETQYF. For the CDR3, the DNA is TGTGCCAGTAGTTCGGCACAGGGGGTACGAGAGACCCAGTACTTC. Drawing the rest from reference TRBV19 and TRBJ2-5, the complete variable domain is DGGITQSPKYLFRKEGQNVTLSCEQNLNHDAMYWYRQDPGQGLRLIYYSQIVNDFQKGDIAEGYSVSREKKESFPLTVTSAQKNPTAFYLCASSSAQGVRETQYFGPGTRLLVL.

CDR3 amino acids: CASSVSTVSYEQYF. The CDR3 nucleotides read TGTGCCAGCAGCGTAAGCACAGTCTCCTACGAGCAGTACTTC. The J gene is TRBJ2-7, the V gene TRBV9, with D unclear. The ends were cut back, 1 base at V and 0 bases at J, with 8 bases in the middle. The CDR3 contains 14 residues. CDR1 is SGDLS, CDR2 YYNGEE, per germline. Together with reference TRBV9 and TRBJ2-7, the CDR3 gives the full variable domain: DSGVTQTPKHLITATGQRVTLRCSPRSGDLSVYWYQQSLDQGLQFLIQYYNGEERAKGNILERFSAQQFPDLHSELNLSSLELGDSALYFCASSVSTVSYEQYFGPGTRLTVT.

This clone was seen just once. The V gene is TRBV6-1, the J gene TRBJ1-2; 8 nucleotides match TRBD1. The V gene's germline CDR1 is MNHNS and CDR2 SASEGT. The CDR3 consists of 17 residues. V was clipped by 1 base and J by 8 bases; unmatched bases: 15. CDR3 in DNA: TGTGCCAGCAGTGAAGATGGGGTTCTGAGGACAGGGAGAGGCTACACCTTC. Amino acid sequence: CASSEDGVLRTGRGYTF.

This sequence joins TRBV11-2 and TRBJ1-5; no definite D call. Per the germline V gene, CDR1 is SGHAT and CDR2 is FQNNGV. V dropped 5 bases and J dropped 5 bases, with 13 bases sitting between them. CDR3 length: 14 amino acids. Here the CDR3 reads CASSKSGRDQPQHF. The CDR3 DNA reads as TGTGCCAGCAGCAAATCCGGTCGTGATCAGCCCCAGCATTTT.

The rearrangement links TRBV7-8 to TRBJ1-1; D possibly corresponds to TRBD1 (6 bases). This CDR3 comprises 13 residues. Trimming cost V 2 bases and J 8 bases, with 12 bases left between them. Germline CDR1 reads SGHVS; CDR2 reads FQNEAQ. DNA of the CDR3: TGTGCCAGCAGCTTACCTACAGGGTCCGAAGCTTTCTTT. It specifies CASSLPTGSEAFF.

The chain employs TRBV20-1 and TRBJ2-7; TRBD1 matches 8 bases. Germline loops: CDR1 DFQATT, CDR2 SNEGSKA (reference sequence). The CDR3 is 11 amino acids. Trimming at V came to 5 bases and at J to 11 bases, leaving 8 bases not matched to a gene. This CDR3 reads CSAGHRGEEYF. The CDR3 nucleotides are TGCAGTGCTGGACACAGGGGGGAAGAGTACTTC.

The chain has TRBV5-6 and TRBJ1-6, with D maybe TRBD1 (5 bases). Deletions cut 4 bases from V and 13 bases from J, with 21 bases between. This CDR3 spans 15 amino acids. Germline lookup yields CDR1 SGHDT and CDR2 YYEEEE. The CDR3 sequence: CASSPPGLHTVPLHF. The CDR3 region has the DNA TGTGCCAGCAGCCCACCGGGACTGCATACGGTGCCCCTCCACTTT.

The genes are TRBV10-3 and TRBJ2-1; 8 bases agree with TRBD1. Germline-derived CDR1 and CDR2 are ENHRY and SYGVKD. V dropped 7 bases and J dropped 4; count of bases not matched to a gene: 6. The CDR3 sequence is 14 residues long. The CDR3 DNA reads as TGTGCCATCATGGGGCAGGGGGCTTACAATGAGCAGTTCTTC. Residues: CAIMGQGAYNEQFF.

The V call is TRBV27, the J call TRBJ2-7; 7 positions match TRBD1. V was pared by 7 bases and J by 1 base, with 13 bases of the junction left unmatched. This CDR3 has 16 amino acids. Germline V gene data show CDR1 as MNHEY and CDR2 as SMNVEV (reference sequence). CDR3 sequence reads: CASTAIRGQQSYEQYF. The CDR3 DNA sequence: TGTGCCAGCACCGCAATAAGGGGACAGCAGTCCTACGAGCAGTACTTC.

This chain links TRBV11-3 with TRBJ2-5, with no clear D. V was clipped by 1 base and J by 5 bases, with 8 bases between them. Germline CDR1 reads SGHNT; CDR2 reads YENEEA. There are 13 residues in the CDR3. The CDR3 nucleotides are TGTGCCAGCAGCTTAGGATCTGAGGAGACCCAGTACTTC. Protein sequence: CASSLGSEETQYF.

The chain is built from TRBV23-1 and TRBJ2-7; the match to TRBD2 covers 7 bases. TRBV23-1 is an open reading frame whose function is uncertain. CDR3 length: 11 amino acids. The J segment lost 12 bases and the V segment lost 2 bases, leaving 4 bases of the junction unmatched. CDR3 sequence reads: CASSQGEGPYF. The CDR3 region has the DNA TGCGCCAGCAGTCAAGGGGAGGGCCCGTACTTC.

This clone was seen once. The V call is TRBV9, the J call TRBJ2-3, with D possibly being TRBD1 (7 bases). This CDR3 is built from 16 residues. Germline V gene lookup returns CDR1 SGDLS and CDR2 YYNGEE. V was cut by 2 bases and J by 0 bases, with 13 bases left in between. The CDR3 DNA sequence: TGTGCCAGCAGCGTCCCCCCAGGGGGGAGCACAGATACGCAGTATTTT. This translates into CASSVPPGGSTDTQYF.